Below, one T cell receptor (beta chain) is given with its context. The antigen is undetermined. The data were taken from a study of cytomegalovirus exposure and HLA in healthy donors. Both 60 Vbeta primers and 13 Jbeta primers went into the PCR. Sequencing was performed with immunoSEQ multiplex PCR; in TCRdb, only in-frame clones are kept and a portion is missing. The data include about 200,000 clones; the top ten clones carry around 6%. Study-wide results and caveats: A later analysis found common viral pathogens apparently linked to several of the most significant clusters. The only immune exposure information that was available was CMV serostatus.

The sequenced sample consisted of PBMCs. The sequence came from a man aged 25-40 years in good health and CMV-seronegative.

As DNA, the CDR3 is TGTGCCAGTAGTATGAGGGGGCGGTTTGAAGCTTTCTTT. This codes for CASSMRGRFEAFF. This rearrangement joins TRBV19 to TRBJ1-1, with 7 bases that match TRBD1. In germline, CDR1 is LNHDA, CDR2 SQIVND (reference sequence). Trimming cost V 3 bases and J 7 bases; bases outside gene matches: 5. CDR3 length: 13 amino acids.